This T cell receptor beta chain was sequenced in a study of T cell repertoires in cytomegalovirus infection. Overall study context: CMV infection and matching HLA type were both indicated by public TCR beta signatures.

There are a few counts of this clonotype. No antigen is known for it. The CDR3 is 20 amino acids. The V gene's germline CDR1 is SGHDN and CDR2 FVKESK. V gave up 3 bases and J gave up 3 bases; unmatched junction bases: 19. MiXCR, applied by TCRdb to the reads, yields one record per CDR3 protein. The sample holds about 890,000 distinct CDR3 sequences, under 40% seen once. This specimen consisted of cultured CD8+ T cells from PBMCs, obtained from culture after CMV antigen stimulation. This chain connects TRBV14 to TRBJ1-4; 7 bases match TRBD1. The TCR originated in a human donor in good health (CMV status not recorded). Some clones in this sample may be carry-over from other donors' samples. CDR3 protein: CASSQEEGDPGGTANEKLFF. CDR3 DNA: TGTGCCAGCAGCCAGGAAGAAGGGGACCCCGGTGGGACAGCTAATGAAAAACTGTTTTTT.